The 10 T cell receptor beta chains presented below share a single source sample, sequenced in a study of T-cell reconstitution after alpha-beta-depleted transplantation in children. Unique molecular identifiers were incorporated into the prepared TCRbeta library. TCRdb processed the PCR reads anew with MiXCR; each CDR3 protein has one entry. Of fewer than 700,000 distinct CDR3 sequences in the sample, over 10% were seen once. The starting material was PBMCs, mostly from graft donor cells, obtained 360 days after TCRalphabeta/CD19-depleted stem cell transplant. The receptors were gathered from a male patient aged 5 to 17 who had a stem cell transplant for acute myeloid leukemia, so the T cells may come from the graft donor.

This clonotype has a handful of counts. The V and J genes are TRBV29-1 and TRBJ2-6; D possibly corresponds to TRBD2 (6 bases). Trimming left V 4 bases short and J 0 bases short, with 13 bases between. Germline CDR1 SQVTM, CDR2 ANQGSEA. The CDR3 sequence is 16 residues long. DNA of the CDR3: TGCAGCGTTGGGCGGGACGTATACTCTGGGGCCAACGTCCTGACTTTC. This codes for CSVGRDVYSGANVLTF.

The chain recombines TRBV11-2 with TRBJ2-1; D is possibly TRBD2 (5 bases). This CDR3 is 17 amino acids long. CDR1 is SGHAT and CDR2 is FQNNGV in the germline V gene. V was trimmed by 0 bases and J by 0 bases, leaving 12 bases between them. The CDR3 nucleotides are TGTGCCAGCAGCTTAGATAATCCCAGCGGCTCCTACAATGAGCAGTTCTTC. Its protein is CASSLDNPSGSYNEQFF.

About this clonotype: This may be a read error: a much more frequent sequence differs by one nucleotide. The chain joins TRBV12-3 or TRBV12-4 to TRBJ2-2; D is perhaps TRBD1 or TRBD2 (7 bases each). The length of the CDR3 is 16 residues. CDR3 in DNA: TGTACCAGCAGCCCCAGGGGGGGGAGTGGCACCGGGGAGCTGTTTTTT. It is translated as CTSSPRGGSGTGELFF.

This clonotype has a handful of counts. V is TRBV11-1 and J is TRBJ2-1; TRBD2 aligns across 7 bases. Trimming took 4 bases from V and 2 from J; bases not matched to a gene: 11. This CDR3 contains 17 residues. Germline V lookup: CDR1 SGHAT, CDR2 FQDESV (reference sequence). CDR3 nucleotides: TGTGCCAGCAGCTCCACCCCATCTAGCGGACCCTACAATGAGCAGTTCTTC. It codes for CASSSTPSSGPYNEQFF.

This clonotype was observed a handful of times. In DNA form, the CDR3 reads TGCGCCAGCAGCTTGGCCCACGGTGACTATGGCTACACCTTC. Amino acid sequence: CASSLAHGDYGYTF. V gene TRBV5-1 combines with J gene TRBJ1-2; D call uncertain. Germline assignment: CDR1 SGHRS and CDR2 YFSETQ. The CDR3 is 14 amino acids. Trimming cost V 0 bases and J 3 bases, with 9 bases left between them.

This clonotype was observed a few times. The chain recombines TRBV4-2 with TRBJ2-3; 7 nucleotides align to TRBD2. Germline values: CDR1 LGHNA, CDR2 YNFKEQ. The length of the CDR3 is 14 residues. The V and J ends lost 0 bases and 5 bases, in that order; junction bases with no gene match: 2. CDR3 sequence: CASSQESGGDTQYF. In DNA form, the CDR3 reads TGTGCCAGCAGCCAAGAATCGGGAGGAGATACGCAGTATTTT.

This clonotype has at least ten counts. The chain couples TRBV4-2 to TRBJ2-1, with D possibly TRBD2 on 6 matching bases. V was cut by 3 bases and J by 4 bases, with 10 bases left in between. The CDR3 is made up of 14 amino acids. From germline, CDR1 is LGHNA and CDR2 YNFKEQ. For the CDR3, the DNA is TGTGCCAGCAGCCAGCCCGGGACTTACAATGAGCAGTTCTTC. Residues: CASSQPGTYNEQFF.

In this sample, this clonotype turned up a few times. The chain has TRBV28 and TRBJ2-1; D not certain. The CDR3 has 15 amino acids. Trimming took 4 bases from V and 3 from J, leaving 13 bases between them. Germline V gene lookup returns CDR1 MDHEN and CDR2 SYDVKM. The chain's CDR3 is CASSYPTTGYNEQFF. CDR3 DNA sequence: TGTGCCAGCAGTTACCCGACGACGGGCTACAATGAGCAGTTCTTC. Based on the CDR3 plus reference TRBV28 and TRBJ2-1, the full variable domain is DVKVTQSSRYLVKRTGEKVFLECVQDMDHENMFWYRQDPGLGLRLIYFSYDVKMKEKGDIPEGYSVSREKKERFSLILESASTNQTSMYLCASSYPTTGYNEQFFGPGTRLTVL.

V is TRBV4-1 and J is TRBJ1-5; 11 nucleotides agree with TRBD1. V lost 5 bases, J lost 2 bases, and 8 bases stayed unmatched. The CDR3 is 17 amino acids. Per the germline V gene, CDR1 is MGHRA and CDR2 is YSYEKL. The CDR3: CASSWDRGSKRNQPQHF. CDR3 DNA: TGCGCCAGCAGCTGGGACAGGGGGAGCAAACGCAATCAGCCCCAGCATTTT.

This clonotype has only a few counts. The chain links TRBV29-1 to TRBJ2-7; D may be TRBD1 (5 bases). V was pared by 6 bases and J by 3 bases, with 18 bases between. Germline CDR1 reads SQVTM; CDR2 reads ANQGSEA. The CDR3 covers 14 residues. The chain's CDR3 is CSVQRGNIDYEQYF. The CDR3 nucleotides are TGCAGCGTACAAAGGGGCAATATAGACTACGAGCAGTACTTC.